This paragraph reports one T cell receptor beta chain. CDR3 length: 11 residues. Trimming removed 6 bases from V and 6 bases from J, with 8 bases in between. Germline CDR1 is LNHDA and CDR2 is SQIVND (reference sequence). This entry comes from a study of blood T cell repertoires in COVID-19. Across the whole study: Sample material is recorded as cDNA or gDNA derived from T cells, B-cell-depleted T cells, or PBMCs.

Original methodology: Amplified reference gene primers provided the basis for estimating nucleated cell counts. The repertoire was sequenced with immunoSEQ multiplex PCR; TCRdb's copy has only in-frame clones and lacks some. D and trimming were read from the DNA, whereas the V and J calls and clone size are those reported in that table. The sample carries some 290,000 clones, about 90% recorded once. The sequence derives from a woman in her fifties or sixties who had recovered from COVID-19. J is TRBJ1-1 and V is TRBV19, with no clear D. Sequencing was carried out using peripheral blood. CDR3 DNA sequence: TGTGCCAGTAGCCTACGAGCTGAAGCTTTCTTT. Translating it yields CASSLRAEAFF.